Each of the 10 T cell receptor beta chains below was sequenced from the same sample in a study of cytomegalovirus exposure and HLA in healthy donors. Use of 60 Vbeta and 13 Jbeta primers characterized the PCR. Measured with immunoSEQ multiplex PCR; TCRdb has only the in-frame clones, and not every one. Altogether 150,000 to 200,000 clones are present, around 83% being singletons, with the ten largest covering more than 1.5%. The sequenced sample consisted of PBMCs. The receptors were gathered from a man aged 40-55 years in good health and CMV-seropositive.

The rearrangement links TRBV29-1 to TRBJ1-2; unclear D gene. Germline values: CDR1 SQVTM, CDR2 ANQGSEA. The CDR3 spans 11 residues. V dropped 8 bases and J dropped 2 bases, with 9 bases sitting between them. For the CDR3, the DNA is TGCAGCTTCGGGGAGAACTATGGCTACACCTTC. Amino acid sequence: CSFGENYGYTF.

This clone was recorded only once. CDR3 amino acids: CASSLTSTSGGYVYEQYF. The CDR3 region has the DNA TGTGCCAGCAGCCTGACTTCGACTAGCGGGGGCTACGTCTACGAGCAGTACTTC. The V gene is TRBV7-6, the J gene TRBJ2-7; 12 bases map to TRBD2. CDR1 is SGHVS, CDR2 FNYEAQ, per germline. J lost 3 bases, V lost 5 bases, and 14 bases had no gene match. The CDR3 sequence is 18 residues long.

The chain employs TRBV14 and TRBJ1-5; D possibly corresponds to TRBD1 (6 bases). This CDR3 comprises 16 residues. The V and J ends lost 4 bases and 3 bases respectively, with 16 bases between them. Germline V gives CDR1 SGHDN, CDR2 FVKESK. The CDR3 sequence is CASSRGGGADNQPQHF. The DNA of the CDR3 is TGTGCCAGCAGCCGTGGGGGGGGCGCCGACAATCAGCCCCAGCATTTT.

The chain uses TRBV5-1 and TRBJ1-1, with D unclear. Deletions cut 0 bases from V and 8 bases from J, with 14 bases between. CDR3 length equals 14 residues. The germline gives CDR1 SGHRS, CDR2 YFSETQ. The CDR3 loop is CASSLEAGIAEAFF. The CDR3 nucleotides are TGCGCCAGCAGCTTGGAGGCGGGGATCGCAGAAGCTTTCTTT.

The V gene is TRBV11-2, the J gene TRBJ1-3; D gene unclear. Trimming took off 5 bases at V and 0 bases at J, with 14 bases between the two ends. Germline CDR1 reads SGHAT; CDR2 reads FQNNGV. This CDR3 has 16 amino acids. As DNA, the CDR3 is TGTGCCAGCAGCCTACTACATATTAACTCTGGAAACACCATATATTTT. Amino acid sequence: CASSLLHINSGNTIYF.

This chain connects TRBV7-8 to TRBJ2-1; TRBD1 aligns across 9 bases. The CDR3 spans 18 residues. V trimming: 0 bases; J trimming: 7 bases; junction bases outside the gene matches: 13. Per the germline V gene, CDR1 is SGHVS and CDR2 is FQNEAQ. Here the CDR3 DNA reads TGTGCCAGCAGCTTAGCGACCCGGACCGGGACAGGGACTAATGAGCAGTTCTTC. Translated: CASSLATRTGTGTNEQFF.

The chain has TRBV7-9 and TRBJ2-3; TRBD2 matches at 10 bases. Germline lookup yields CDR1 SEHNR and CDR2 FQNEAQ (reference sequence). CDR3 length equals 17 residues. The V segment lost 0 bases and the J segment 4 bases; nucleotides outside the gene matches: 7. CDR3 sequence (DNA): TGTGCCAGCAGCTTAGCGGTTAGCGGGAGGAGATCAGATACGCAGTATTTT. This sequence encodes CASSLAVSGRRSDTQYF.

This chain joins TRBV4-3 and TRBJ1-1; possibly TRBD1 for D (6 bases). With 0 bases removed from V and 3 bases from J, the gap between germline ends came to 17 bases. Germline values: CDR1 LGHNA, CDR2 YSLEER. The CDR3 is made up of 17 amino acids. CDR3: CASSQDSAGDWDTEAFF. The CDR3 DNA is TGCGCCAGCAGCCAAGATTCGGCAGGGGATTGGGACACTGAAGCTTTCTTT.

The CDR3 DNA sequence: TGTGCCAGCAGCCTACGAACTAGCGGGAGGGATAATGAGCAGTTCTTC. It is translated as CASSLRTSGRDNEQFF. J is TRBJ2-1 and V is TRBV7-9, with 13 bases lining up with TRBD2. V was clipped by 5 bases and J by 7 bases; unmatched bases: 8. In germline, CDR1 is SEHNR, CDR2 FQNEAQ (reference sequence). There are 16 residues in the CDR3.

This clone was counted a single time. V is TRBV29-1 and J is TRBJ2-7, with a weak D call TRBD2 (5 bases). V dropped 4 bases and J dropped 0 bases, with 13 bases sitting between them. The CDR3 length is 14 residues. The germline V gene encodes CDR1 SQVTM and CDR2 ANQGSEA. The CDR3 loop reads CSVGEGGSSYEQYF. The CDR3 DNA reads TGCAGCGTTGGCGAGGGCGGAAGCTCCTACGAGCAGTACTTC.